Listed here are 3 T cell receptor beta chains from one sample, sequenced in a study of cytomegalovirus exposure and HLA in healthy donors. The PCR was carried out with 60 Vbeta primers and 13 Jbeta primers. Repertoires were generated with immunoSEQ multiplex PCR, while TCRdb's copy carries only in-frame clones and drops some. The sample yields approximately 100,000 clones, roughly 79% seen once. The sequenced sample consisted of PBMCs. The receptors originated from a man in his sixties in good health and CMV-seropositive.

In its sample, this clone was seen a few times. This sequence joins TRBV5-8 and TRBJ1-4; TRBD1 aligns across 10 bases. V lost 4 bases and J lost 8; bases outside the gene matches: 8. CDR1 is SGHTS and CDR2 is YDEGEE in the germline V gene. The CDR3 covers 15 residues. The CDR3 loop reads CASSGRDRGLEKLFF. The DNA for the CDR3 is TGTGCCAGCAGCGGCCGGGACAGGGGACTCGAAAAACTGTTTTTT.

The chain joins TRBV7-9 to TRBJ2-7, with a weak D call TRBD2 (5 bases). The CDR3 contains 14 residues. Per the germline V gene, CDR1 is SEHNR and CDR2 is FQNEAQ (reference sequence). The V gene lost 5 bases and the J gene lost 4 bases, with 15 bases spanning the gap. The CDR3 is CASSDRAGSYEQYF. CDR3 sequence (DNA): TGTGCCAGCAGCGATCGTGCGGGCTCATACGAGCAGTACTTC.

The V gene is TRBV6-5, the J gene TRBJ1-2, with D hard to call. Germline loops: CDR1 MNHEY, CDR2 SVGAGI. V shed 3 bases and J shed 3 bases, with 14 bases lying between them. The CDR3 sequence is 15 residues long. CDR3 nucleotides: TGTGCCAGCAGTTATTCGGATCCGAGGGACTATGGCTACACCTTC. Its protein product is CASSYSDPRDYGYTF.